A single T cell receptor (beta chain) is shown here with its context. The target antigen is unknown. Sample barcodes and UMIs were carried by the TCR alpha and TCR beta cDNA libraries that 5'RACE generated with constant-segment primers. TCRdb re-analysed the 5' RACE reads in MiXCR, keeping a single row per CDR3 protein. This sample carries roughly 500,000 distinct CDR3 sequences, approximately 20% of them seen once, and the ten largest clones take 12%. The record originates from a study of T-cell memory formation after mild COVID-19. The CDR3 is 16 residues long. With 1 base removed from V and 7 bases from J, the gap between germline ends came to 17 bases. The V gene's germline CDR1 is SEHNR and CDR2 FQNEAQ (reference sequence). General study results and limits: Several responding clones turned up in pre-infection memory, indicating that cross-reactive memory may have taken part. There was a balanced CD4/CD8 profile in clones contracting day 15 to 85, and later expanders leaned CD4+. Mainly CM and EM harbored the contracting CD4+ clones; mainly EMRA harbored the CD8+ ones.

This chain uses TRBV7-9 with TRBJ2-1; the D is unclear. Sequencing used PBMCs or a T cell subset sorted from them (not recorded which). This receptor was obtained from an adult woman who had mild COVID-19 (a few samples of this study predate the infection). Cell type and time point are not known. This CDR3 reads CASSLVRTPLGNEQFF. The CDR3 DNA reads TGTGCCAGCAGCTTAGTTCGTACCCCGCTAGGGAATGAGCAGTTCTTC. Full variable domain (outside the CDR3, taken from reference TRBV7-9 and TRBJ2-1): DTGVSQNPRHKITKRGQNVTFRCDPISEHNRLYWYRQTLGQGPEFLTYFQNEAQLEKSRLLSDRFSAERPKGSFSTLEIQRTEQGDSAMYLCASSLVRTPLGNEQFFGPGTRLTVL.